The 21 T cell receptor beta chains in this list originate from one sample, sequenced in a study of T cell responses to AZD1222 COVID-19 vaccine. Assay used: immunoSEQ multiplex PCR; TCRdb lists only in-frame clones, some missing. The sample lists around 140,000 clones; roughly nine tenths were seen once. Specimen: peripheral blood, collected on day 0 of AZD1222 vaccination. These receptor sequences come from an adult in good health.

The rearrangement uses TRBV5-1 and TRBJ2-7; perhaps TRBD1 as D (7 bases). The CDR3 consists of 15 residues. Germline V CDR1 and CDR2: SGHRS, YFSETQ. The germline V and J ends were trimmed by 3 bases and 0 bases, with 13 bases remaining between them. The CDR3 sequence: CASSSQGGSSYEQYF. CDR3 bases: TGCGCCAGCAGCTCGCAGGGGGGAAGCTCCTACGAGCAGTACTTC.

The CDR3 DNA is TGTGCCAGCAGTTATAATCAGCCCCAGCATTTT. Translating gives CASSYNQPQHF. The chain joins TRBV28 to TRBJ1-5; D is uncertain. Germline assignment: CDR1 MDHEN and CDR2 SYDVKM. V was cut by 4 bases and J by 4 bases, with 2 bases left in between. The CDR3 is 11 residues long.

V usage is TRBV11-1 and J usage is TRBJ2-1; D possibly corresponds to TRBD2 (6 bases). Per germline, CDR1 SGHAT and CDR2 FQDESV (reference sequence). Trimming shortened V by 1 base and J by 2 bases, and 9 bases separated the two germline ends. This CDR3 is built from 15 residues. This CDR3 is CASSLVLATYNEQFF. CDR3 nucleotide sequence: TGTGCCAGCAGCTTAGTACTAGCAACCTACAATGAGCAGTTCTTC.

CDR3 sequence: CASSYSTGQVGGYTF. The CDR3 DNA reads as TGTGCCAGCAGTTATTCGACAGGCCAAGTCGGTGGCTACACCTTC. This chain links TRBV6-5 with TRBJ1-2; maybe TRBD1 (6 bases). This CDR3 has 15 residues. V dropped 3 bases and J dropped 7 bases, with 18 bases sitting between them. Per germline, CDR1 MNHEY and CDR2 SVGAGI.

The rearrangement uses TRBV6-4 and TRBJ2-1; TRBD2 might be the D (5 bases). Germline CDR1 reads MRHNA; CDR2 reads SNTAGT. This CDR3 region has 14 residues. V was shortened by 2 bases and J by 0 bases, with 5 bases between the two germline ends. Here the CDR3 DNA reads TGTGCCAGCAGTGACGAGGGCTCCTACAATGAGCAGTTCTTC. Protein product: CASSDEGSYNEQFF.

The chain joins TRBV4-1 to TRBJ1-5; 12 bases are a match to TRBD1. This CDR3 region has 18 residues. Germline V gene lookup returns CDR1 MGHRA and CDR2 YSYEKL. J was trimmed by 7 bases and V by 3 bases; bases with no gene match: 13. The CDR3 DNA is TGCGCCAGCAGCCACACCACTCGGGACAGGGGGCGAGAGCAGCCCCAGCATTTT. It is translated as CASSHTTRDRGREQPQHF.

This sequence joins TRBV13 and TRBJ2-7; no clear D. Trimming removed 3 bases at V and 6 bases at J, with 21 bases between. The CDR3 extends over 16 amino acids. In germline, CDR1 is PRHDT, CDR2 FYEKMQ (reference sequence). This CDR3 reads CASSFGVGPQAFEQYF. Written as DNA, the CDR3 is TGTGCCAGCAGCTTTGGGGTGGGTCCGCAGGCCTTCGAGCAGTACTTC.

This rearrangement joins TRBV28 to TRBJ2-7; D not certain. The ends were cut back, 4 bases at V and 2 bases at J, with 9 bases in the middle. Per the germline V gene, CDR1 is MDHEN and CDR2 is SYDVKM. CDR3 size: 13 residues. The CDR3 sequence: CASSSLVPYEQYF. CDR3 sequence (DNA): TGTGCCAGCAGTTCGTTGGTCCCCTACGAGCAGTACTTC.

This clone has a single count. The rearrangement uses TRBV6-2 or TRBV6-3 and TRBJ1-1, with 7 bases identical to TRBD1. This CDR3 contains 15 residues. Germline V lookup: CDR1 MNHEY, CDR2 SVGEGT. Trimming at V came to 1 base and at J to 6 bases, leaving 8 bases not matched to a gene. The CDR3 DNA is TGTGCCAGCAGTTACTATCTCCACAGGGGACCTGAAGCTTTCTTT. Its protein product is CASSYYLHRGPEAFF.

The chain uses TRBV28 and TRBJ2-1; 7 bases are a match to TRBD1. The germline CDR1 and CDR2 sequences are MDHEN and SYDVKM. Trimming removed 4 bases from V and 1 base from J; junction bases left unmatched: 10. CDR3 length equals 17 residues. The CDR3 here is CASSSTPTGRSYNEQFF. CDR3 nucleotide sequence: TGTGCCAGCAGTTCCACCCCGACAGGGCGATCCTACAATGAGCAGTTCTTC.

This chain links TRBV5-1 with TRBJ2-7, with TRBD1 identical over 7 bases. Germline V lookup: CDR1 SGHRS, CDR2 YFSETQ. The CDR3 runs 14 residues. The junction had 6 bases not matched to a gene; V was cut back by 2 bases and J by 4 bases. The CDR3 spells CASSLNRGPYEQYF. CDR3 in DNA: TGCGCCAGCAGCTTAAACAGGGGTCCGTACGAGCAGTACTTC.

V and J are TRBV4-3 and TRBJ2-3; 8 nucleotides agree with TRBD2. J gave up 1 base and V 0 bases, and 3 bases lay outside the gene matches. CDR1 LGHNA and CDR2 YSLEER come from the germline V gene. The CDR3 runs 16 residues. The CDR3: CASSQDGRGGTDTQYF. DNA for the CDR3: TGCGCCAGCAGCCAAGATGGGCGGGGGGGCACAGATACGCAGTATTTT.

This chain links TRBV5-1 with TRBJ2-4, with 14 nucleotides matching TRBD2. This CDR3 is built from 18 residues. CDR1 and CDR2 (germline): SGHRS, YFSETQ. Trimming removed 4 bases from V and 2 bases from J; junction bases left unmatched: 8. CDR3 DNA: TGCGCCAGCAGCGTCGGGACTAGCGGGAGTGGGACCAAAAACATTCAGTACTTC. It codes for CASSVGTSGSGTKNIQYF.

The chain has TRBV27 and TRBJ2-2, with unresolved D. The CDR3 has 16 amino acids. Per germline, CDR1 MNHEY and CDR2 SMNVEV (reference sequence). V lost 10 bases and J 4 bases, leaving 22 bases between the germline ends. This CDR3 reads CATAYMIGSPTGELFF. The CDR3 DNA sequence: TGTGCCACGGCTTATATGATCGGGTCCCCCACCGGGGAGCTGTTTTTT.

This clone came up a few times. This chain links TRBV28 with TRBJ2-4; TRBD1 aligns across 7 bases. The CDR3 extends over 14 amino acids. J lost 6 bases, V lost 6 bases, and 8 bases had no gene match. The germline CDR1 and CDR2 sequences are MDHEN and SYDVKM. CDR3 residues: CASSPTGAGNIQYF. The CDR3 coding sequence is TGTGCCAGCAGCCCCACAGGGGCCGGAAACATTCAGTACTTC.

The chain is built from TRBV6-4 and TRBJ1-4; unclear D gene. V lost 8 bases and J 7 bases, leaving 26 bases between the germline ends. From germline, CDR1 is MRHNA and CDR2 SNTAGT. This CDR3 has 17 residues. For the CDR3, the DNA is TGTGCCAGCTCCTGCGGGTCAGTGGGGTGTCGAGGTGAAAAACTGTTTTTT. This encodes CASSCGSVGCRGEKLFF.

This clone was seen a single time. The rearrangement uses TRBV7-9 and TRBJ1-4; 11 bases fit TRBD1. This CDR3 region has 18 residues. Trimming took 2 bases from V and 5 from J; bases not matched to a gene: 10. CDR1 SEHNR and CDR2 FQNEAQ come from the germline V gene (reference sequence). The CDR3 region has the DNA TGTGCCAGCAGCTTACTTCTGGGACAGGGGGAGAAGAATGAAAAACTGTTTTTT. Amino acids: CASSLLLGQGEKNEKLFF.

The genes are TRBV27 and TRBJ1-1; 9 nucleotides line up with TRBD1. The CDR3 has 14 residues. The ends lost 10 bases at V and 7 bases at J; junction bases unmatched: 13. Germline lookup yields CDR1 MNHEY and CDR2 SMNVEV (reference sequence). The CDR3 is CATRPLGQGSEAFF. The CDR3, as DNA: TGTGCCACCCGACCCCTAGGACAGGGGAGTGAAGCTTTCTTT.

The rearrangement links TRBV12-5 to TRBJ1-2, with 7 nucleotides matching TRBD1. Germline CDR1 reads LGHNT; CDR2 reads FRNRAP. CDR3 length: 16 amino acids. The J segment lost 6 bases and the V segment lost 3 bases, leaving 13 bases of the junction unmatched. CDR3 in DNA: TGTGCTAGTGGTTTTGCGGGACAGCCGGGGGTCGATGGCTACACCTTC. Translated: CASGFAGQPGVDGYTF.

The chain is built from TRBV7-9 and TRBJ2-5; 7 bases match TRBD1. The CDR3 consists of 16 residues. Germline CDR1 reads SEHNR; CDR2 reads FQNEAQ (reference sequence). The J segment lost 1 base and the V segment lost 2 bases, leaving 7 bases of the junction unmatched. This CDR3 reads CASSLSNAGGQETQYF. The CDR3 coding sequence is TGTGCCAGCAGCTTATCCAATGCAGGGGGCCAAGAGACCCAGTACTTC.

V gene TRBV18 combines with J gene TRBJ2-1; D gene unclear. Trimming shortened V by 8 bases and J by 13 bases, and 15 bases separated the two germline ends. Per germline, CDR1 KGHSH and CDR2 LQKENI. This CDR3 is 11 amino acids long. CDR3 residues: CASAYHESQFF. CDR3 coding DNA: TGTGCCAGCGCTTATCACGAGTCCCAGTTCTTC.